This T cell receptor (beta chain) is from a study of blood T cell repertoires in COVID-19. As for the study in general: COVID-19 samples, acute and convalescent, were from the United States, Italy and Spain. PBMCs, B-cell-depleted T cells, or T cells were the source of the cDNA or gDNA that made up the material.

This CDR3 is built from 12 residues. Trimming pared 2 bases from V and 10 bases from J, leaving 9 bases between. Looked up from germline, CDR1 is LGHDT and CDR2 is YNNKEL (reference sequence). Per the original methods: Counts of nucleated cells, estimated from reference gene primer amplification, were obtained. Sequenced by immunoSEQ multiplex PCR; TCRdb stores in-frame clones only, minus some. V and J calls and clone size are copied from that table; D and trimming were computed from the DNA. The sample consists of 35,000 to 50,000 clones, approximately 82% of them appearing once. J is TRBJ2-1 and V is TRBV3-1 (or the pseudogene TRBV3-2); possibly TRBD1 for D (5 bases). The source material was peripheral blood. The clonotype comes from a woman older than 75 with acute or convalescent COVID-19. The chain's CDR3 is CASSQTDSEQFF. Here the CDR3 DNA reads TGTGCCAGCAGCCAAACTGACAGCGAGCAGTTCTTC.